Below are 18 T cell receptor beta chains sequenced from a single sample in a study of beta chain features in type 1 diabetes. Expressed TCRB transcripts were sequenced because the entire RNA isolate underwent reverse transcription. Profiled with immunoSEQ multiplex PCR; TCRdb holds only in-frame clones, not every one. This table holds 350,000 to 450,000 clones, about 14% found once. The sequencing sample was made of naive CD4+ T cells from blood. These receptors all stem from a woman between 18 and 29 years old in good health.

This sequence joins TRBV25-1 and TRBJ2-7; a weak D match, TRBD1 (5 bases). The CDR3 covers 14 residues. With 5 bases removed from V and 2 bases from J, the gap between germline ends came to 13 bases. The germline CDR1 and CDR2 sequences are MGHDK and SYGVNS. The CDR3 sequence is CASSPYDSTYEQYF. The CDR3 coding sequence is TGTGCCAGCAGTCCTTACGACAGCACCTACGAGCAGTACTTC.

This clone occurred a few times. This rearrangement joins TRBV19 to TRBJ1-5, with TRBD1 as a possible D gene (5 bases). There are 16 residues in the CDR3. Deletions cut 4 bases from V and 6 bases from J, with 19 bases between. Germline V gene sequence: CDR1 LNHDA, CDR2 SQIVND (reference sequence). In nucleotides, the CDR3 is TGTGCCAGTAGTACCCCCCCGAGCAGGGAATTTCAGCCCCAGCATTTT. The encoded protein is CASSTPPSREFQPQHF. The whole variable domain, filled in from reference TRBV19 and TRBJ1-5, reads DGGITQSPKYLFRKEGQNVTLSCEQNLNHDAMYWYRQDPGQGLRLIYYSQIVNDFQKGDIAEGYSVSREKKESFPLTVTSAQKNPTAFYLCASSTPPSREFQPQHFGDGTRLSIL.

The chain recombines TRBV5-1 with TRBJ2-3; 8 bases are shared with TRBD2. The V segment lost 4 bases and the J segment 0 bases; nucleotides outside the gene matches: 10. Per germline, CDR1 SGHRS and CDR2 YFSETQ. This CDR3 is 17 amino acids long. Here the CDR3 reads CASSPGGSGTSTDTQYF. CDR3 coding DNA: TGCGCCAGCAGCCCCGGAGGTAGCGGGACTAGCACAGATACGCAGTATTTT.

This clone was counted only a few times. The chain carries TRBV20-1 and TRBJ2-7, with D possibly matching TRBD2 (6 bases). The CDR3 is 11 residues long. Germline lookup yields CDR1 DFQATT and CDR2 SNEGSKA (reference sequence). Trimming cost V 2 bases and J 9 bases, with 11 bases left between them. The CDR3 is CSARRGGTQYF. The DNA for the CDR3 is TGCAGTGCTAGAAGGGGCGGGACGCAGTACTTC.

This chain links TRBV5-1 with TRBJ2-1, with D perhaps TRBD1 (6 bases). Trimming pared 2 bases from V and 5 bases from J, leaving 14 bases between. The CDR3 covers 15 residues. Germline-derived CDR1 and CDR2 are SGHRS and YFSETQ. The CDR3 is CASSLDTGTHNEQFF. The CDR3 DNA reads as TGCGCCAGCAGCTTAGATACCGGGACACACAATGAGCAGTTCTTC. The full variable domain, in which reference TRBV5-1 and TRBJ2-1 provide the parts outside the CDR3, is KAGVTQTPRYLIKTRGQQVTLSCSPISGHRSVSWYQQTPGQGLQFLFEYFSETQRNKGNFPGRFSGRQFSNSRSEMNVSTLELGDSALYLCASSLDTGTHNEQFFGPGTRLTVL.

The chain carries TRBV7-9 and TRBJ2-5; D not resolved. The CDR3 runs 16 residues. CDR1 and CDR2 from the germline V gene are SEHNR and FQNEAQ (reference sequence). Trimming stripped 3 bases from V and 1 base from J, with 15 bases between. The CDR3 region has the DNA TGTGCCAGCAGCTTGAAGACACCCGCGCTCCAAGAGACCCAGTACTTC. It codes for CASSLKTPALQETQYF.

In its sample, this clone was seen a few times. The chain employs TRBV9 and TRBJ2-3; 8 bases align to TRBD2. The CDR3 is 15 residues long. Germline V CDR1 and CDR2: SGDLS, YYNGEE. The junction had 3 bases not matched to a gene; V was cut back by 0 bases and J by 3 bases. Here the CDR3 reads CASSVVAGQTDTQYF. CDR3 nucleotide sequence: TGTGCCAGCAGCGTAGTAGCGGGGCAGACAGATACGCAGTATTTT. Drawing the rest from reference TRBV9 and TRBJ2-3, the complete variable domain is DSGVTQTPKHLITATGQRVTLRCSPRSGDLSVYWYQQSLDQGLQFLIQYYNGEERAKGNILERFSAQQFPDLHSELNLSSLELGDSALYFCASSVVAGQTDTQYFGPGTRLTVL.

This clone was detected many times. The rearrangement joins TRBV23-1 to TRBJ2-7; the match to TRBD1 covers 10 bases. TRBV23-1 counts as an open reading frame of uncertain function. The trim removed 8 bases at V and 1 base at J, leaving 5 bases unmatched. The CDR3 is made up of 14 amino acids. The CDR3 nucleotides read TGCGCCAGCGGAACGGGACAGGGGTCCTACGAGCAGTACTTC. Translating it yields CASGTGQGSYEQYF.

This clone was detected a few times. The chain uses TRBV29-1 and TRBJ1-2; 7 nucleotides line up with TRBD1. There are 12 residues in the CDR3. Unmatched junction bases numbered 11, after V lost 8 bases and J lost 8 bases. Germline V lookup: CDR1 SQVTM, CDR2 ANQGSEA. This CDR3 is CSSSKGAKGYTF. CDR3 bases: TGCAGCTCATCGAAGGGGGCTAAAGGCTACACCTTC. Full variable domain (rest looked up from reference TRBV29-1 and TRBJ1-2): SAVISQKPSRDICQRGTSLTIQCQVDSQVTMMFWYRQQPGQSLTLIATANQGSEATYESGFVIDKFPISRPNLTFSTLTVSNMSPEDSSIYLCSSSKGAKGYTFGSGTRLTVV.

The chain has TRBV11-2 and TRBJ2-1; 9 nucleotides align to TRBD1. With 3 bases clipped from V and 6 bases from J, the junction kept 3 bases outside the gene matches. The CDR3 contains 14 residues. The germline CDR1 and CDR2 sequences are SGHAT and FQNNGV. The DNA of the CDR3 is TGTGCCAGCAGCTTGGACAGGGGAACCAATGAGCAGTTCTTC. This translates into CASSLDRGTNEQFF.

The chain recombines TRBV14 with TRBJ2-1, with 11 bases fitting TRBD2. Germline lookup yields CDR1 SGHDN and CDR2 FVKESK. CDR3 length: 19 amino acids. V gave up 4 bases and J gave up 7 bases; unmatched junction bases: 18. DNA for the CDR3: TGTGCCAGCAGCCCGGACCCCCGGACTAGCGGGCATGGATGGAATGAGCAGTTCTTC. Translation: CASSPDPRTSGHGWNEQFF. The variable domain in full, completed from reference TRBV14 and TRBJ2-1, reads EAGVTQFPSHSVIEKGQTVTLRCDPISGHDNLYWYRRVMGKEIKFLLHFVKESKQDESGMPNNRFLAERTGGTYSTLKVQPAELEDSGVYFCASSPDPRTSGHGWNEQFFGPGTRLTVL.

The count of this clone is one. The V call is TRBV2, the J call TRBJ1-1; no clear D. V lost 6 bases and J lost 0, with 8 bases in between. The CDR3 extends over 13 amino acids. Germline V gene data show CDR1 as SNHLY and CDR2 as FYNNEI. The CDR3: CASSQTLNTEAFF. DNA of the CDR3: TGTGCCAGCAGCCAAACACTGAACACTGAAGCTTTCTTT.

This clone was counted only a few times. This sequence joins TRBV29-1 and TRBJ2-7, with 9 bases that match TRBD1. With 3 bases clipped from V and 5 bases from J, the junction kept 11 bases outside the gene matches. The CDR3 has 15 amino acids. Germline CDR1 is SQVTM and CDR2 is ANQGSEA. DNA of the CDR3: TGCAGCGTTGATTGGGTGGGACAGGGTCTCAACGAGCAGTACTTC. It specifies CSVDWVGQGLNEQYF.

This clone has only a few counts. V and J are TRBV7-3 and TRBJ2-3, with D possibly matching TRBD1 (6 bases). Germline V gene lookup returns CDR1 SGHTA and CDR2 FQGTGA. The CDR3 is 16 residues long. V lost 5 bases and J lost 1, with 16 bases in between. Here the CDR3 DNA reads TGTGCCAGCAGCATTACAGGGTTGGGAGGCACAGATACGCAGTATTTT. This encodes CASSITGLGGTDTQYF.

V and J are TRBV5-4 and TRBJ2-7; 7 bases line up with TRBD1. The CDR3 consists of 13 residues. Trimming at V came to 4 bases and at J to 3 bases, leaving 4 bases not matched to a gene. Germline CDR1 reads SGHNT; CDR2 reads YYREEE (reference sequence). The CDR3 DNA follows: TGTGCCAGCAGCGGGGGACAGCACTACGAGCAGTACTTC. Its translation: CASSGGQHYEQYF.

V usage is TRBV27 and J usage is TRBJ1-2; possible D gene TRBD1, 5 bases. Germline assignment: CDR1 MNHEY and CDR2 SMNVEV (reference sequence). This CDR3 has 15 residues. V was trimmed by 0 bases and J by 3 bases, leaving 11 bases between them. The CDR3 spells CASSLSRQSYYGYTF. In DNA, the CDR3 is TGTGCCAGCAGTTTATCCCGACAGTCCTACTATGGCTACACCTTC.

The chain recombines TRBV18 with TRBJ1-1; maybe TRBD1 (5 bases). The CDR3 runs to 15 residues. V gave up 4 bases and J gave up 8 bases, with 20 bases separating them. From germline, CDR1 is KGHSH and CDR2 LQKENI. The CDR3 loop reads CASSQRQPTLGEAFF. The CDR3 DNA is TGTGCCAGCTCACAACGACAGCCAACTCTAGGGGAAGCTTTCTTT.

This clone was seen only a few times. CDR3 protein: CAISGTGNGYTF. DNA of the CDR3: TGTGCCATCAGTGGGACAGGGAATGGCTACACCTTC. The chain carries TRBV10-3 and TRBJ1-2; the match to TRBD1 covers 8 bases. Germline assignment: CDR1 ENHRY and CDR2 SYGVKD. Unmatched junction bases numbered 1, after V lost 4 bases and J lost 6 bases. The CDR3 runs 12 residues.